Listed here are 20 T cell receptor beta chains from one sample, sequenced in a study of shared clonotypes between healthy human individuals. CD45RO-negative cells were positively selected for CCR7, leaving out terminally differentiated effector memory CD45RA+ cells. Sequencing was performed with immunoSEQ multiplex PCR; in TCRdb, only in-frame clones are kept and a portion is missing. The profile shows millions of clones, about 94% of them singletons. The sample was naive CD8+ T cells sorted from blood. These receptors were taken from a man between 18 and 35 years old in good health.

This rearrangement joins TRBV10-2 to TRBJ2-3; possibly TRBD2 for D (5 bases). CDR1 is WSHSY and CDR2 is SAAADI in the germline V gene. Trimming stripped 4 bases from V and 1 base from J, with 15 bases between. This CDR3 has 16 amino acids. CDR3 amino acids: CASSVDWTPRTDTQYF. CDR3 bases: TGCGCCAGCAGTGTAGATTGGACTCCCCGCACAGATACGCAGTATTTT.

The chain recombines TRBV5-1 with TRBJ1-1; no clear D gene. The CDR3 contains 14 residues. Germline values: CDR1 SGHRS, CDR2 YFSETQ. V shed 2 bases and J shed 0 bases, with 8 bases lying between them. In nucleotides, the CDR3 is TGCGCCAGCAGCTTTACAACTATGAACACTGAAGCTTTCTTT. Translated, it gives CASSFTTMNTEAFF. Full variable domain (outside the CDR3, taken from reference TRBV5-1 and TRBJ1-1): KAGVTQTPRYLIKTRGQQVTLSCSPISGHRSVSWYQQTPGQGLQFLFEYFSETQRNKGNFPGRFSGRQFSNSRSEMNVSTLELGDSALYLCASSFTTMNTEAFFGQGTRLTVV.

The rearrangement uses TRBV19 and TRBJ1-2; 7 bases map to TRBD1. Germline CDR1 and CDR2: LNHDA and SQIVND (reference sequence). This CDR3 comprises 15 residues. V shed 6 bases, J shed 8 bases, and the junction held 15 bases outside the gene matches. The CDR3 coding sequence is TGTGCCAGTAGCCGGGGAACAGGGGATCTTTACGGCTACACCTTC. Translated: CASSRGTGDLYGYTF.

This sequence joins TRBV27 and TRBJ1-2; D gene unclear. V was shortened by 6 bases and J by 4 bases, with 6 bases between the two germline ends. The CDR3 is made up of 11 amino acids. From germline, CDR1 is MNHEY and CDR2 SMNVEV (reference sequence). The CDR3 nucleotides read TGTGCCAGCAGAGGAGGCTATGGCTACACCTTC. Translating gives CASRGGYGYTF.

Comments on this clone: The sample carries other DNA sequences with the same CDR3. The chain links TRBV27 to TRBJ2-7, with 8 bases matching TRBD1. V trimming: 3 bases; J trimming: 3 bases; junction bases outside the gene matches: 4. The CDR3 runs to 14 residues. Germline loops: CDR1 MNHEY, CDR2 SMNVEV (reference sequence). CDR3 sequence: CASSFQGAGYEQYF. CDR3 in DNA: TGTGCCAGCAGTTTTCAGGGGGCCGGCTACGAGCAGTACTTC.

The CDR3 here is CASSSGDNEQFF. CDR3 nucleotide sequence: TGTGCCAGCAGCTCAGGGGACAATGAGCAGTTCTTC. The chain is built from TRBV13 and TRBJ2-1, with D possibly TRBD1 on 6 matching bases. The V and J ends lost 4 bases and 5 bases respectively, with 6 bases between them. The CDR3 runs 12 residues. The germline gives CDR1 PRHDT, CDR2 FYEKMQ (reference sequence).

V usage is TRBV19 and J usage is TRBJ1-5, with D possibly being TRBD1 (5 bases). Trimming shortened V by 9 bases and J by 5 bases, and 20 bases separated the two germline ends. The CDR3 is made up of 15 amino acids. Looked up from germline, CDR1 is LNHDA and CDR2 is SQIVND (reference sequence). CDR3 in DNA: TGTGCCAGCTCCCCACCTGGGGCCTATTATCAGCCCCAGCATTTT. This translates into CASSPPGAYYQPQHF.

J is TRBJ2-2 and V is TRBV5-4; a possible D gene is TRBD2 (5 bases). The CDR3 extends over 15 amino acids. Trimming took 0 bases from V and 6 from J, leaving 12 bases between them. Germline-derived CDR1 and CDR2 are SGHNT and YYREEE (reference sequence). In nucleotides, the CDR3 is TGTGCCAGCAGCTTGGGAGGGCCCCTTTCCGGGGAGCTGTTTTTT. Translation: CASSLGGPLSGELFF.

A word on this clone: The same CDR3 arises from other DNA sequences in this sample as well. The CDR3 region is CASSGSYEQYF. CDR3 coding DNA: TGTGCCAGCAGTGGGTCCTACGAGCAGTACTTC. The chain is built from TRBV2 and TRBJ2-7, with D unclear. The CDR3 contains 11 residues. Trimming removed 4 bases from V and 1 base from J, with 2 bases in between. CDR1 and CDR2 from the germline V gene are SNHLY and FYNNEI.

This clone was recorded only once. The V gene is TRBV7-9, the J gene TRBJ1-5; D is perhaps TRBD1 (5 bases). Trimming stripped 4 bases from V and 2 bases from J, with 21 bases between. From germline, CDR1 is SEHNR and CDR2 FQNEAQ (reference sequence). The CDR3 has 18 residues. CDR3 sequence reads: CASSSVGVGGDRNQPQHF. CDR3 sequence (DNA): TGTGCCAGCAGCTCAGTCGGTGTCGGGGGAGATCGCAATCAGCCCCAGCATTTT.

Comments on this clone: This same CDR3 is encoded by further DNA sequences in the sample. The genes are TRBV7-8 and TRBJ2-7; D uncertain. Germline CDR1 is SGHVS and CDR2 is FQNEAQ. The CDR3 is made up of 11 amino acids. Between the trimmed V and J ends, which lost 2 bases and 4 bases, there was a span of 3 bases. This chain's CDR3 is CASSLNYEQYF. The DNA for the CDR3 is TGTGCCAGCAGCTTAAATTACGAGCAGTACTTC.

The chain has TRBV7-9 and TRBJ2-7; TRBD1 agrees at 7 bases. Trimming removed 0 bases from V and 5 bases from J; junction bases left unmatched: 4. The CDR3 has 14 amino acids. Germline CDR1 reads SEHNR; CDR2 reads FQNEAQ (reference sequence). CDR3 nucleotide sequence: TGTGCCAGCAGCTTAGCGACAGGGTGGGACGAGCAGTACTTC. Protein sequence: CASSLATGWDEQYF.

The genes are TRBV4-3 and TRBJ1-3, with D possibly TRBD1 on 6 matching bases. Germline CDR1 and CDR2: LGHNA and YSLEER. V lost 0 bases to trimming and J lost 4 bases, with 10 bases between them. The CDR3 contains 15 residues. The CDR3, as DNA: TGCGCCAGCAGCCAAGATGGGGGGGGCGGAAACACCATATATTTT. Translated: CASSQDGGGGNTIYF.

The J gene is TRBJ2-1, the V gene TRBV7-9; D assignment may be TRBD1 or TRBD2 (5 bases each). This CDR3 is 15 amino acids long. Germline V gene sequence: CDR1 SEHNR, CDR2 FQNEAQ (reference sequence). V shed 1 base and J shed 5 bases, with 12 bases lying between them. Here the CDR3 reads CASSLGPGPNNEQFF. The CDR3 nucleotides are TGTGCCAGCAGCTTAGGCCCGGGACCAAACAATGAGCAGTTCTTC.

About this clone: Other DNA sequences in the same sample also yield this CDR3. J is TRBJ2-7 and V is TRBV27, with D perhaps matching TRBD1 (6 bases). From germline, CDR1 is MNHEY and CDR2 SMNVEV (reference sequence). The CDR3 spans 13 residues. Trimming pared 3 bases from V and 6 bases from J, leaving 12 bases between. The CDR3 region has the DNA TGTGCCAGCAGTTTTGGGCAGGGGTCCGAGCAGTACTTC. It is translated as CASSFGQGSEQYF.

This chain uses TRBV5-6 with TRBJ2-3; either TRBD1 or TRBD2 may fit D (5 bases each). V lost 0 bases and J 7 bases, leaving 9 bases between the germline ends. CDR3 length: 13 residues. Germline V CDR1 and CDR2: SGHDT, YYEEEE. The CDR3 DNA is TGTGCCAGCAGCTTGGGGGACGGGTATACGCAGTATTTT. It specifies CASSLGDGYTQYF. Complete variable domain (other parts from reference TRBV5-6 and TRBJ2-3): DAGVTQSPTHLIKTRGQQVTLRCSPKSGHDTVSWYQQALGQGPQFIFQYYEEEERQRGNFPDRFSGHQFPNYSSELNVNALLLGDSALYLCASSLGDGYTQYFGPGTRLTVL.

This chain joins TRBV7-9 and TRBJ2-7; D not resolved. The CDR3 loop spans 14 amino acids. V shed 3 bases and J shed 6 bases, with 15 bases lying between them. From germline, CDR1 is SEHNR and CDR2 FQNEAQ (reference sequence). This chain's CDR3 is CASSLGIGQTEQYF. As DNA, the CDR3 is TGTGCCAGCAGCTTGGGCATAGGCCAGACCGAGCAGTACTTC. The entire variable domain, with the rest obtained from reference TRBV7-9 and TRBJ2-7, is as follows: DTGVSQNPRHKITKRGQNVTFRCDPISEHNRLYWYRQTLGQGPEFLTYFQNEAQLEKSRLLSDRFSAERPKGSFSTLEIQRTEQGDSAMYLCASSLGIGQTEQYFGPGTRLTVT.

The V call is TRBV19, the J call TRBJ2-2, with TRBD1 identical over 7 bases. The CDR3 consists of 14 residues. V trimming: 5 bases; J trimming: 6 bases; junction bases outside the gene matches: 6. Germline V gives CDR1 LNHDA, CDR2 SQIVND (reference sequence). CDR3 sequence: CASSVQGPAGELFF. Here the CDR3 DNA reads TGTGCCAGTAGTGTACAGGGGCCGGCCGGGGAGCTGTTTTTT.

The rearrangement uses TRBV5-6 and TRBJ2-1; the D gene is possibly TRBD1 (6 bases). The V gene's germline CDR1 is SGHDT and CDR2 YYEEEE. CDR3 length: 14 residues. The V gene lost 4 bases and the J gene lost 7 bases, with 15 bases spanning the gap. CDR3 sequence: CASSQLTGVNEQFF. CDR3 in DNA: TGTGCCAGCAGCCAATTGACAGGTGTGAATGAGCAGTTCTTC.

The V call is TRBV30, the J call TRBJ1-2; 7 positions match TRBD1. This CDR3 contains 16 residues. The J segment lost 7 bases and the V segment lost 0 bases, leaving 14 bases of the junction unmatched. Germline V gene lookup returns CDR1 GTSNPN and CDR2 SVGIG (reference sequence). The CDR3 sequence is CAWSVARDSWELGYTF. The CDR3 DNA is TGTGCCTGGAGTGTAGCCCGGGACAGTTGGGAGCTTGGCTACACCTTC.